The T cell receptor (beta chain) described here comes from a study of OX40 agonist ivuxolimab in advanced cancers. Whole-study context: Ivuxolimab is an agonistic anti-OX40 (CD134) antibody, and patients were treated with it. General study points: Among patients with partial responses at 0.1-3.0 mg/kg, clonal expansion was among the lowest.

Sampled blood was obtained at baseline, cycle 4 day 1, and cycle 7 day 1. The assay was immunoSEQ multiplex PCR, and TCRdb's table has in-frame clones only and misses some. The sample includes 15,000 or so clones, roughly four fifths of them seen just once. Germline CDR1 is MNHEY and CDR2 is SMNVEV (reference sequence). The CDR3 totals 14 residues. Trimming removed 2 bases from V and 12 bases from J, with 19 bases in between. With respect to this clone: Its antigen is as yet unknown.

The source of this sequence is an adult with an advanced solid tumor such as melanoma, head and neck, liver or kidney cancer. This specimen was CD4+ or CD8+ T cells sorted from blood, taken in a trial of the OX40 agonist ivuxolimab. The chain couples TRBV27 to TRBJ1-1; no firm D call. CDR3 nucleotide sequence: TGTGCCAGCAGTTTAAACACCCGGGGTAAAACAACTTTCTTT. Translated, it gives CASSLNTRGKTTFF.